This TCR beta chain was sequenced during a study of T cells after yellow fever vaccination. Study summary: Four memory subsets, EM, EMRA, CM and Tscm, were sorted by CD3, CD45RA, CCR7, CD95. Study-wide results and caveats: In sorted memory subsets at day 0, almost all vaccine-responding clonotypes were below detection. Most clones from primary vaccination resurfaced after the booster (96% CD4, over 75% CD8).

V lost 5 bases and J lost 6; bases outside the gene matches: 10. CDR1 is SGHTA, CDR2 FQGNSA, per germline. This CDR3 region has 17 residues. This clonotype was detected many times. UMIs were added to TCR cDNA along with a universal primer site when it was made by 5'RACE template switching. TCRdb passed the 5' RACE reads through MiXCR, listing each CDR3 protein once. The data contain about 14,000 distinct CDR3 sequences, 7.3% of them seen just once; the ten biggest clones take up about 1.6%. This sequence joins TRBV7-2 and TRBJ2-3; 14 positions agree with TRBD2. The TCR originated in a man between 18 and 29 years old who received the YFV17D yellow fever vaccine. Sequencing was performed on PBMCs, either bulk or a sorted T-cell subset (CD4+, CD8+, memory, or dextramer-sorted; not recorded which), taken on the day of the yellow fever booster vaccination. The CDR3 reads CASSRGPTSGGADTQYF. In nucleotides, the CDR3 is TGTGCCAGCAGCAGGGGTCCGACTAGCGGGGGGGCTGATACGCAGTATTTT.